The next 3 T cell receptor beta chains were all read from a single sample in a study of beta chain features in type 1 diabetes (dated by TCRdb to the late 2010s). The library was produced with the immunoSEQ multiplex PCR assay. The entire amount of isolated RNA was reverse transcribed using the High Capacity cDNA Reverse Transcription Kit, so the sequenced TCRB transcripts were expressed ones. TCRdb took over this immuneACCESS table, retaining in-frame rearrangements with V and J assigned. Such tables are incomplete; in checked studies, under half of the missing clones stem from an unresolved V gene, and the remainder is unexplained. The sample has some 170,000 clones on record, 50% to 70% of them singletons. Of the sample, around 0.096% falls within the top ten clones. Findings and caveats that apply to the study as a whole: In all four CD4+ subsets, TCRB CDR3 length was moderately but significantly shorter in type 1 diabetes patients.

These TCRs' antigens remain unknown. Material for sequencing was naive CD4+ T cells from blood. What this sample's cell subset or site label stands for: true naive CD4+ T cells. Receptors originate from a man aged 25 to 40 with type 1 diabetes.

This rearrangement joins TRBV4-3 to TRBJ2-1; 8 bases are shared with TRBD1. V lost 4 bases and J lost 7; bases outside the gene matches: 12. The CDR3 loop spans 16 amino acids. Germline V gene lookup returns CDR1 LGHNA and CDR2 YSLEER. The CDR3: CASSPTGDRSGNEQFF. The CDR3 DNA follows: TGCGCCAGCAGCCCAACCGGGGACAGGTCTGGAAATGAGCAGTTCTTC.

The rearrangement uses TRBV30 and TRBJ1-2; D is unclear. The CDR3 covers 14 residues. V was pared by 1 base and J by 7 bases, with 16 bases between. CDR1 and CDR2 (germline): GTSNPN, SVGIG (reference sequence). The CDR3 spells CAWSDIKDTGGYTF. In DNA, the CDR3 is TGTGCCTGGAGTGACATTAAGGATACGGGTGGCTACACCTTC.

This chain uses TRBV30 with TRBJ1-2; D gene unclear. The length of the CDR3 is 12 residues. Trimming pared 4 bases from V and 4 bases from J, leaving 10 bases between. In germline, CDR1 is GTSNPN, CDR2 SVGIG (reference sequence). As DNA, the CDR3 is TGTGCCTGGATGGGGTCACTCTATGGCTACACCTTC. Its translation is CAWMGSLYGYTF.